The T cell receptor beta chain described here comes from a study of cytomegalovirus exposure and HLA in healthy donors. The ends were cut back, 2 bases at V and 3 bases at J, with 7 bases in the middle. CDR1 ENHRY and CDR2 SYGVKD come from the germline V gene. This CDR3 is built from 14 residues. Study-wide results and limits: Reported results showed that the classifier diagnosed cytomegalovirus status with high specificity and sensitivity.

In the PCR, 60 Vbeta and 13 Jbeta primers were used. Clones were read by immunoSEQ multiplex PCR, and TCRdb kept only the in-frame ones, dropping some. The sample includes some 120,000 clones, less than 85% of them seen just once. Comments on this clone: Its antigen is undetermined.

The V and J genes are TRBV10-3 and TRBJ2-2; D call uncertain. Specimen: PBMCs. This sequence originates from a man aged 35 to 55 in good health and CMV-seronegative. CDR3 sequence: CAISEPDYTGELFF. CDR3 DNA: TGTGCCATCAGTGAGCCCGACTACACCGGGGAGCTGTTTTTT.